A selection of T cell receptor beta chains follows, all from one sample in a study of blood T cell repertoires in COVID-19. The repertoire was sequenced with immunoSEQ multiplex PCR; TCRdb's copy has only in-frame clones and lacks some. The sample carries about 170,000 clones, roughly 90% recorded once. Sample: peripheral blood. Receptors were obtained from a man younger than 30 with COVID-19, enrolled during active disease. Both conserved end residues are part of each CDR3. Each record gives: V gene, J gene, CDR3 protein.

>TRBV7-9|TRBJ2-3
CASTLPGLAGGPPEAQYF
>TRBV11-3|TRBJ2-1
CASSLGETQNNEQFF
>TRBV13|TRBJ1-4
CASSLDRGLGKLLF
>TRBV9|TRBJ1-4
CASSVNGAHEKLFF
>TRBV5-6|TRBJ1-5
CASSLGTGTGQPQHF
>TRBV29-1|TRBJ2-1
CSVGGLAGGPYNEQFF
>TRBV10-1|TRBJ2-1
CASSEFGTSKEKQFF
>TRBV15|TRBJ1-5
CATSRDLGQSQPQHF
>TRBV11-2|TRBJ2-1
CASSQTTGGNEQFF
>TRBV19|TRBJ1-5
CASSIDKGDQPQHF
>TRBV27|TRBJ2-7
CASSFFASSYEQYF
>TRBV19|TRBJ1-2
CASSDNFGYTF
>TRBV27|TRBJ2-1
CASSFGNEQFF
>TRBV21-1|TRBJ2-5
CASSTRTGVAEETQYF
>TRBV11-2|TRBJ2-7
CASSSLILSSYEQYF
>TRBV4-2|TRBJ2-3
CASTPVGGYSSTDTQYF